The 26 T cell receptor beta chains presented below share a single source sample, sequenced in a study of blood T cell repertoires in COVID-19. Assay: immunoSEQ multiplex PCR; the TCRdb copy retains only in-frame clones and omits some. The sample contains 240,000 or so clones, 86% of which appear only once. Sequencing was done on a sample of peripheral blood. All receptors come from a man in his sixties with acute or convalescent COVID-19.

This rearrangement joins TRBV18 to TRBJ2-6; the D gene is possibly TRBD1 (6 bases). The CDR3 has 18 amino acids. V gave up 4 bases and J gave up 0 bases, with 16 bases separating them. Germline lookup yields CDR1 KGHSH and CDR2 LQKENI. This CDR3 is CASSHSRGRGSGANVLTF. The CDR3 coding sequence is TGTGCCAGCTCACACTCCAGGGGCCGGGGCTCTGGGGCCAACGTCCTGACTTTC.

The V gene is TRBV18, the J gene TRBJ1-6, with a possible D match to TRBD1 (5 bases). Germline CDR1 KGHSH, CDR2 LQKENI. The CDR3 totals 16 residues. Trimming removed 3 bases at V and 3 bases at J, with 12 bases between. The CDR3 nucleotides are TGTGCCAGCTCACCCTCTCAACAGGTCTATAATTCACCCCTCCACTTT. As protein: CASSPSQQVYNSPLHF. The full variable domain, completed using reference TRBV18 and TRBJ1-6, is NAGVMQNPRHLVRRRGQEARLRCSPMKGHSHVYWYRQLPEEGLKFMVYLQKENIIDESGMPKERFSAEFPKEGPSILRIQQVVRGDSAAYFCASSPSQQVYNSPLHFGNGTRLTVT.

This clone was recorded once. V is TRBV5-1 and J is TRBJ2-5, with 7 positions matching TRBD1. CDR3 length: 15 amino acids. CDR1 and CDR2 from the germline V gene are SGHRS and YFSETQ. Germline trimming cut 4 bases from V and 3 bases from J; bases unmatched to any gene: 9. CDR3 loop: CASSLYGTEEETQYF. In DNA form, the CDR3 reads TGCGCCAGCAGCCTATACGGGACAGAGGAAGAGACCCAGTACTTC.

V usage is TRBV11-3 and J usage is TRBJ2-7; D is possibly TRBD2 (5 bases). Germline values: CDR1 SGHNT, CDR2 YENEEA. The CDR3 covers 15 residues. Between the trimmed V and J ends, which lost 6 bases and 3 bases, there was a span of 18 bases. The CDR3: CASSPRLSGNYEQYF. The CDR3 DNA sequence: TGTGCCAGCAGTCCTCGTCTATCGGGGAACTACGAGCAGTACTTC.

The rearrangement links TRBV5-1 to TRBJ1-2, with 7 bases matching TRBD1. J was trimmed by 7 bases and V by 3 bases; bases with no gene match: 12. This CDR3 comprises 15 residues. Germline V gives CDR1 SGHRS, CDR2 YFSETQ. CDR3 protein: CASSSPGQAGGGYTF. The DNA for the CDR3 is TGCGCCAGCAGCTCACCTGGACAGGCCGGGGGTGGCTACACCTTC.

The chain uses TRBV5-1 and TRBJ2-3, with 11 bases fitting TRBD2. This CDR3 region has 16 residues. The germline gives CDR1 SGHRS, CDR2 YFSETQ. V lost 4 bases, J lost 3 bases, and 7 bases stayed unmatched. CDR3 residues: CASSKLAGVGTDTQYF. For the CDR3, the DNA is TGCGCCAGCAGCAAACTAGCGGGAGTAGGGACAGATACGCAGTATTTT.

V is TRBV9 and J is TRBJ2-7; D perhaps matches TRBD1 (6 bases). The ends were cut back, 0 bases at V and 3 bases at J, with 13 bases in the middle. The length of the CDR3 is 15 residues. Germline loops: CDR1 SGDLS, CDR2 YYNGEE. In DNA, the CDR3 is TGTGCCAGCAGCGTAGGAGATCCAGGGGACTACGAGCAGTACTTC. Translation gives CASSVGDPGDYEQYF. Full variable domain (rest looked up from reference TRBV9 and TRBJ2-7): DSGVTQTPKHLITATGQRVTLRCSPRSGDLSVYWYQQSLDQGLQFLIQYYNGEERAKGNILERFSAQQFPDLHSELNLSSLELGDSALYFCASSVGDPGDYEQYFGPGTRLTVT.

The genes are TRBV6-6 and TRBJ1-1; 8 bases are shared with TRBD1. V lost 0 bases, J lost 10 bases, and 1 base stayed unmatched. CDR1 and CDR2 (germline): MNHNY, SVGAGI (reference sequence). This CDR3 has 12 residues. The DNA for the CDR3 is TGTGCCAGCAGTTACTCGGACAGGGTAGCTTTCTTT. It is translated as CASSYSDRVAFF.

This clone was recorded a few times. The chain has TRBV21-1 and TRBJ1-1; the table's D call, TRBD1, was not checked against the DNA. TRBV21-1 is a known pseudogene. The CDR3 length is 18 residues. CDR3 amino acids: CASSTLSGTGSVNTEAFF. The CDR3 DNA reads as TGTGCCAGCAGCACCCTGTCCGGGACAGGGTCGGTGAACACTGAAGCTTTCTTT.

The chain links TRBV18 to TRBJ1-2, with D maybe TRBD1 (5 bases). V dropped 5 bases and J dropped 5 bases, with 18 bases sitting between them. CDR1 is KGHSH, CDR2 LQKENI, per germline. CDR3 length: 15 residues. CDR3 residues: CASSYGTAAGYGYTF. The DNA for the CDR3 is TGTGCCAGCTCATACGGGACTGCGGCTGGGTATGGCTACACCTTC. Together with reference TRBV18 and TRBJ1-2, the CDR3 gives the full variable domain: NAGVMQNPRHLVRRRGQEARLRCSPMKGHSHVYWYRQLPEEGLKFMVYLQKENIIDESGMPKERFSAEFPKEGPSILRIQQVVRGDSAAYFCASSYGTAAGYGYTFGSGTRLTVV.

This clone has more than one count but fewer than ten. The V and J genes are TRBV18 and TRBJ1-1, with D possibly TRBD1 on 5 matching bases. The length of the CDR3 is 15 residues. The germline V gene has CDR1 KGHSH and CDR2 LQKENI. V lost 3 bases and J lost 4, with 15 bases in between. The CDR3 region is CASSPSWGRSTEAFF. The CDR3 DNA reads TGTGCCAGCTCACCTTCTTGGGGCAGGAGCACTGAAGCTTTCTTT.

This clone was seen a few times. The chain employs TRBV7-9 and TRBJ1-1; TRBD1 is a possible D gene (6 bases). The ends were cut back, 5 bases at V and 4 bases at J, with 17 bases in the middle. The germline V gene has CDR1 SEHNR and CDR2 FQNEAQ (reference sequence). The length of the CDR3 is 15 residues. The CDR3 DNA is TGTGCCAGCAGCCAACCAGGGGAGGGGGTCACTGAAGCTTTCTTT. It yields the protein CASSQPGEGVTEAFF.

The chain employs TRBV19 and TRBJ2-1; D gene unclear. The CDR3 has 15 residues. The germline V gene has CDR1 LNHDA and CDR2 SQIVND (reference sequence). V was cut by 5 bases and J by 0 bases, with 11 bases left in between. CDR3: CASSQRVSSYNEQFF. CDR3 in DNA: TGTGCCAGTAGTCAGCGTGTAAGCTCCTACAATGAGCAGTTCTTC.

This clone was seen once. The chain recombines TRBV14 with TRBJ2-3; the match to TRBD1 covers 9 bases. The V segment lost 2 bases and the J segment 1 base; nucleotides outside the gene matches: 1. The CDR3 has 15 amino acids. CDR1 is SGHDN and CDR2 is FVKESK in the germline V gene. As DNA, the CDR3 is TGTGCCAGCAGCCAATGGACAGGGGGCACAGATACGCAGTATTTT. Its protein product is CASSQWTGGTDTQYF.

The V call is TRBV5-4, the J call TRBJ2-6, with 8 bases fitting TRBD1. Germline V gene data show CDR1 as SGHNT and CDR2 as YYREEE (reference sequence). The CDR3 length is 16 residues. The trim removed 4 bases at V and 6 bases at J, leaving 9 bases unmatched. The CDR3: CASSRDRSLEANVLTF. CDR3 in DNA: TGTGCCAGCAGCCGGGACAGGAGCTTGGAGGCCAACGTCCTGACTTTC.

Only a few counts were recorded for this clone. The chain combines TRBV29-1 with TRBJ1-2; a weak D match, TRBD1 (6 bases). The CDR3 has 12 residues. The germline V gene encodes CDR1 SQVTM and CDR2 ANQGSEA. Trimming left V 7 bases short and J 4 bases short, with 13 bases between. The CDR3 DNA sequence: TGCAGCGCCCGGGACACCCGCTATGGCTACACCTTC. Protein sequence: CSARDTRYGYTF.

The chain combines TRBV4-3 with TRBJ2-7, with D tentatively TRBD2 (5 bases). Trimming pared 3 bases from V and 6 bases from J, leaving 15 bases between. Germline CDR1 and CDR2: LGHNA and YSLEER. The CDR3 extends over 14 amino acids. CDR3 bases: TGCGCCAGCAGCCAGGAATCCGGGGTGGGCGAGCAGTACTTC. It yields the protein CASSQESGVGEQYF.

The J gene is TRBJ2-3, the V gene TRBV24-1; 8 bases map to TRBD2. The CDR3 runs to 12 residues. Germline CDR1 KGHDR, CDR2 SFDVKD. The trim removed 3 bases at V and 10 bases at J, leaving 2 bases unmatched. CDR3 loop: CATSDGTRAQYF. The CDR3 nucleotides read TGTGCCACCAGTGATGGGACTAGGGCGCAGTATTTT.

This chain connects TRBV3-1 (or the pseudogene TRBV3-2) to TRBJ2-1; the D gene is possibly TRBD2 (6 bases). The V gene lost 1 base and the J gene lost 10 bases, with 11 bases spanning the gap. CDR1 is LGHDT and CDR2 is YNNKEL in the germline V gene (reference sequence). The CDR3 is made up of 13 amino acids. The CDR3 bases are TGTGCCAGCAGCCAAGGGCGGCGGGAAGAGCAGTTCTTC. Its protein is CASSQGRREEQFF.

This chain joins TRBV27 and TRBJ1-4; D is unclear. This CDR3 is 13 amino acids long. Trimming took off 5 bases at V and 8 bases at J, with 12 bases between the two ends. CDR1 and CDR2 (germline): MNHEY, SMNVEV (reference sequence). DNA for the CDR3: TGTGCCAGCAGTCTCCGCTTTCGGGAAAAACTGTTTTTT. This translates into CASSLRFREKLFF.

The chain has TRBV2 and TRBJ2-7; TRBD1 might be the D (5 bases). CDR1 and CDR2 from the germline V gene are SNHLY and FYNNEI. V dropped 6 bases and J dropped 2 bases, with 8 bases sitting between them. The CDR3 has 12 amino acids. The CDR3, as DNA: TGTGCCAGCAGACAGGATGCCTACGAGCAGTACTTC. Its translation: CASRQDAYEQYF.

The chain carries TRBV28 and TRBJ1-2; a possible D gene is TRBD1 (6 bases). The CDR3 contains 15 residues. CDR1 is MDHEN and CDR2 is SYDVKM in the germline V gene. With 7 bases removed from V and 7 bases from J, the gap between germline ends came to 22 bases. As DNA, the CDR3 is TGTGCCAGCATTACCGGTGGGACAACGGCCTCTGGCTACACCTTC. Translating it yields CASITGGTTASGYTF.

V gene TRBV6-4 combines with J gene TRBJ2-1; 12 positions agree with TRBD2. The J segment lost 7 bases and the V segment lost 5 bases, leaving 3 bases of the junction unmatched. The CDR3 has 14 amino acids. Germline V CDR1 and CDR2: MRHNA, SNTAGT. The DNA of the CDR3 is TGTGCCAGCAGTCGGCTAGCGGGAGGGAATGAGCAGTTCTTC. Protein sequence: CASSRLAGGNEQFF.

This clone showed up just once. This chain links TRBV30 with TRBJ2-7; TRBD2 aligns across 8 bases. Trimming cost V 5 bases and J 3 bases; bases outside gene matches: 9. Per germline, CDR1 GTSNPN and CDR2 SVGIG (reference sequence). The CDR3 loop spans 14 amino acids. The CDR3 nucleotides are TGTGCCTGGGGGGGGGTAGCGGGAATCTACGAGCAGTACTTC. Translation gives CAWGGVAGIYEQYF.

CDR3 protein: CASSTSGRISEQFF. The CDR3 nucleotides read TGTGCCAGCAGTACTAGCGGGAGGATCAGTGAGCAGTTCTTC. The chain is built from TRBV2 and TRBJ2-1, with 12 bases identical to TRBD2. The length of the CDR3 is 14 residues. CDR1 and CDR2 from the germline V gene are SNHLY and FYNNEI. Trimming took 5 bases from V and 9 from J; bases not matched to a gene: 5.

The gene calls are TRBV9 and TRBJ2-2; 14 positions match TRBD2. The junction had 3 bases not matched to a gene; V was cut back by 3 bases and J by 5 bases. The length of the CDR3 is 16 residues. CDR1 SGDLS and CDR2 YYNGEE come from the germline V gene. CDR3 DNA sequence: TGTGCCAGCAGCGGGACTAGCGGGAGGTGGACCGGGGAGCTGTTTTTT. Translated: CASSGTSGRWTGELFF.